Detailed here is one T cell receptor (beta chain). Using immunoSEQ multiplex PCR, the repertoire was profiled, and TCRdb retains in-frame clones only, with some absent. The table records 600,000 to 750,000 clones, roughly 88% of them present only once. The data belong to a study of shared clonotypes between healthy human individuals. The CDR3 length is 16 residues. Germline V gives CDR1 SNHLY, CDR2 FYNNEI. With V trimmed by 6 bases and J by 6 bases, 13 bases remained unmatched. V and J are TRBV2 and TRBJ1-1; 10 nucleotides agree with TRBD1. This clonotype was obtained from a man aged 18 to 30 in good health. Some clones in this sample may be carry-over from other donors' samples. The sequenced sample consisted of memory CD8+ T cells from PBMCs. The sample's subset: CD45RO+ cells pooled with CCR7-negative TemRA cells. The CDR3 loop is CASRIKGDRGTSEAFF. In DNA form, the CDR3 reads TGTGCCAGCAGGATTAAGGGGGACAGGGGTACGTCTGAAGCTTTCTTT.